This note documents a single T cell receptor (beta chain) sequence. The data were obtained in a study of long-term antiretroviral therapy in people with HIV. Assay version v3.0 of immunoSEQ was used, and it was run at survey level. It was about 35,000-50,000 T-cell genomes per sample that sequencing targeted. Sequencing used immunoSEQ multiplex PCR; TCRdb keeps in-frame clones, though not all of them. This sample has some 15,000 clones, with approximately 90% found just once. V shed 9 bases and J shed 0 bases, with 12 bases lying between them. Germline CDR1 reads ENHRY; CDR2 reads SYGVKD. There are 14 residues in the CDR3.

The receptor was derived from a middle-aged man with HIV. This specimen consisted of unsorted PBMCs, obtained 0.7 years before starting antiretroviral therapy. This chain connects TRBV10-3 to TRBJ1-3; no definite D call. The CDR3 DNA follows: TGTGCCATTTTGGACGCAACCTCTGGAAACACCATATATTTT. Protein sequence: CAILDATSGNTIYF.